The 26 T cell receptor beta chains listed next were all sequenced from one sample in a study of blood T cell repertoires in COVID-19. Assay: immunoSEQ multiplex PCR; the TCRdb copy retains only in-frame clones and omits some. The table shows fewer than 450,000 clones, with roughly 90% occurring only once. The sequencing sample was made of peripheral blood. Source of these receptors: a woman in her seventies with COVID-19, enrolled during active disease.

The chain carries TRBV19 and TRBJ2-3, with D perhaps matching TRBD2 (5 bases). The CDR3 is 15 amino acids. With 7 bases removed from V and 6 bases from J, the gap between germline ends came to 20 bases. Per germline, CDR1 LNHDA and CDR2 SQIVND (reference sequence). CDR3 amino acids: CASTPRGIGSDTQYF. CDR3 sequence (DNA): TGTGCCAGTACCCCTAGAGGGATAGGCAGTGATACGCAGTATTTT.

The chain carries TRBV27 and TRBJ2-3; D uncertain. The germline V gene has CDR1 MNHEY and CDR2 SMNVEV (reference sequence). The CDR3 runs 13 residues. Deletions cut 6 bases from V and 5 bases from J, with 12 bases between. CDR3 residues: CASRPRNKDTQYF. CDR3 DNA sequence: TGTGCCAGCAGGCCTAGGAATAAAGATACGCAGTATTTT.

This clone occurred once. V is TRBV28 and J is TRBJ1-6, with 10 bases fitting TRBD1. Germline CDR1 MDHEN, CDR2 SYDVKM. CDR3 length: 15 residues. V was clipped by 6 bases and J by 8 bases; unmatched bases: 7. The CDR3 bases are TGTGCCAGCAGCCTGACAGGGGGCGGTCATTCACCCCTCCACTTT. The encoded protein is CASSLTGGGHSPLHF. Looking up the rest from reference TRBV28 and TRBJ1-6 gives the full variable domain: DVKVTQSSRYLVKRTGEKVFLECVQDMDHENMFWYRQDPGLGLRLIYFSYDVKMKEKGDIPEGYSVSREKKERFSLILESASTNQTSMYLCASSLTGGGHSPLHFGNGTRLTVT.

The rearrangement links TRBV19 to TRBJ2-3; D call uncertain. There are 16 residues in the CDR3. CDR1 is LNHDA and CDR2 is SQIVND in the germline V gene (reference sequence). V was shortened by 0 bases and J by 0 bases, with 10 bases between the two germline ends. CDR3 in amino acids: CASSIDRGRSTDTQYF. The DNA of the CDR3 is TGTGCCAGTAGTATAGATCGAGGCAGAAGCACAGATACGCAGTATTTT.

J is TRBJ1-1 and V is TRBV7-8; a weak D match, TRBD1 (5 bases). The CDR3 has 13 residues. Per the germline V gene, CDR1 is SGHVS and CDR2 is FQNEAQ. The V gene lost 5 bases and the J gene lost 1 base, with 8 bases spanning the gap. The CDR3 region has the DNA TGTGCCAGCAGCCAAGACAGGAACACTGAAGCTTTCTTT. Amino acid sequence: CASSQDRNTEAFF.

J is TRBJ1-5 and V is TRBV28; 10 bases fit TRBD1. V gave up 9 bases and J gave up 2 bases; unmatched junction bases: 7. This CDR3 region has 15 residues. Germline loops: CDR1 MDHEN, CDR2 SYDVKM. In nucleotides, the CDR3 is TGTGCCAGTCGACAGGGGGCGCTGGGCAATCAGCCCCAGCATTTT. This gives the protein CASRQGALGNQPQHF. The entire variable domain, with the rest obtained from reference TRBV28 and TRBJ1-5, is as follows: DVKVTQSSRYLVKRTGEKVFLECVQDMDHENMFWYRQDPGLGLRLIYFSYDVKMKEKGDIPEGYSVSREKKERFSLILESASTNQTSMYLCASRQGALGNQPQHFGDGTRLSIL.

This clone appeared a few times. The chain uses TRBV6-6 and TRBJ2-7, with 8 positions matching TRBD2. After removal of 7 bases from V and 2 bases from J, the junction contained 7 bases not matched to a gene. Germline V gene data show CDR1 as MNHNY and CDR2 as SVGAGI (reference sequence). The CDR3 loop spans 14 amino acids. The CDR3 nucleotides are TGTGCCAGCACCCAAGGCGGGGGGCCCTACGAGCAGTACTTC. Translation gives CASTQGGGPYEQYF.

The chain joins TRBV28 to TRBJ1-1, with a tentative D call TRBD1 (5 bases). V was trimmed by 10 bases and J by 5 bases, leaving 23 bases between them. CDR3 size: 15 residues. The germline V gene encodes CDR1 MDHEN and CDR2 SYDVKM. The DNA of the CDR3 is TGTGCCATCCAACCCCGGGGGGGTCGGAGGACTGAAGCTTTCTTT. It yields the protein CAIQPRGGRRTEAFF.

J is TRBJ2-4 and V is TRBV7-8, with TRBD1 matching 9 bases. The germline V gene has CDR1 SGHVS and CDR2 FQNEAQ. The V gene end was trimmed by 5 bases and the J gene end by 9 bases; junction bases not matched to a gene: 8. The CDR3 has 14 residues. The CDR3 bases are TGTGCCAGCAGCCGAGGACAGGGGACGGGCATTCAGTACTTC. It encodes CASSRGQGTGIQYF.

In this sample, this clone turned up a few times. This chain links TRBV11-2 with TRBJ1-2; TRBD1 is a possible D gene (5 bases). Germline V gene lookup returns CDR1 SGHAT and CDR2 FQNNGV. Trimming removed 1 base from V and 5 bases from J, with 11 bases in between. The CDR3 runs 14 residues. The CDR3 here is CASSLVVAGYGYTF. The CDR3 DNA reads TGTGCCAGCAGCTTAGTAGTGGCAGGGTATGGCTACACCTTC.

The V gene is TRBV10-2, the J gene TRBJ1-1; possibly TRBD1 for D (6 bases). The CDR3 covers 13 residues. Germline CDR1 is WSHSY and CDR2 is SAAADI. V lost 4 bases and J 2 bases, leaving 8 bases between the germline ends. The CDR3 nucleotides are TGCGCCAGCAGTGGGACAGATAACACTGAAGCTTTCTTT. This gives the protein CASSGTDNTEAFF.

The V call is TRBV7-9, the J call TRBJ1-6; a possible D gene is TRBD1 (6 bases). Germline values: CDR1 SEHNR, CDR2 FQNEAQ (reference sequence). This CDR3 spans 17 amino acids. V shed 3 bases and J shed 7 bases, with 19 bases lying between them. CDR3 sequence reads: CASSLGLGQSGNSPLHF. In nucleotides, the CDR3 is TGTGCCAGCAGCTTGGGTCTAGGACAGTCCGGCAATTCACCCCTCCACTTT.

V and J are TRBV24-1 and TRBJ1-3; possibly TRBD1 for D (5 bases). This CDR3 has 17 residues. The V end lost 4 bases, the J end lost 0 bases, and 15 bases lay between the germline ends. Germline loops: CDR1 KGHDR, CDR2 SFDVKD. CDR3 in amino acids: CATSDPGTPSSGNTIYF. CDR3 DNA: TGTGCCACCAGTGACCCCGGGACTCCCAGCTCTGGAAACACCATATATTTT.

The chain joins TRBV27 to TRBJ1-4; possible D gene TRBD1, 5 bases. Germline-derived CDR1 and CDR2 are MNHEY and SMNVEV (reference sequence). The CDR3 runs to 14 residues. V lost 5 bases to trimming and J lost 3 bases, with 10 bases between them. CDR3 DNA sequence: TGTGCCAGCAGTGTCAGGGATTCTAATGAAAAACTGTTTTTT. It yields the protein CASSVRDSNEKLFF.

This chain uses TRBV6-5 with TRBJ2-2; D might be TRBD2 (6 bases). The CDR3 is made up of 14 amino acids. Germline-derived CDR1 and CDR2 are MNHEY and SVGAGI. Trimming took off 3 bases at V and 6 bases at J, with 11 bases between the two ends. In DNA form, the CDR3 reads TGTGCCAGCAGTTATGTGACTAGGGCCGGGGAGCTGTTTTTT. It encodes CASSYVTRAGELFF.

V and J are TRBV28 and TRBJ1-1, with D possibly TRBD1 on 5 matching bases. This CDR3 spans 14 amino acids. The V gene lost 5 bases and the J gene lost 6 bases, with 16 bases spanning the gap. Germline V gene sequence: CDR1 MDHEN, CDR2 SYDVKM. CDR3 in amino acids: CASSQQGFKAEAFF. CDR3 bases: TGTGCCAGCAGTCAGCAGGGTTTTAAGGCTGAAGCTTTCTTT.

CDR3 DNA sequence: TGTGCCAGCAGTGCTAGCCCCTACGAGCAGTACTTC. It yields the protein CASSASPYEQYF. V gene TRBV6-6 combines with J gene TRBJ2-7; weak D call: TRBD2 (5 bases). This CDR3 is built from 12 residues. Trimming took off 5 bases at V and 2 bases at J, with 7 bases between the two ends. Germline V gives CDR1 MNHNY, CDR2 SVGAGI (reference sequence).

The V and J genes are TRBV7-2 and TRBJ2-2; 12 nucleotides align to TRBD2. In germline, CDR1 is SGHTA, CDR2 FQGNSA. The length of the CDR3 is 16 residues. The V gene end was trimmed by 5 bases and the J gene end by 7 bases; junction bases not matched to a gene: 8. The CDR3 sequence is CASSPTSGGFVGELFF. The CDR3, as DNA: TGTGCCAGCAGCCCCACTAGCGGGGGGTTTGTCGGGGAGCTGTTTTTT.

The genes are TRBV19 and TRBJ2-7; 12 bases match TRBD2. V lost 7 bases to trimming and J lost 6 bases; unmatched junction nucleotides: 10. The CDR3 totals 15 residues. Per germline, CDR1 LNHDA and CDR2 SQIVND (reference sequence). The DNA of the CDR3 is TGTGCCAGTAAGTTGACTAGCGGGGGACTGTTCGAGCAGTACTTC. Protein: CASKLTSGGLFEQYF.

This clone has a single count. The chain recombines TRBV9 with TRBJ2-7; tentatively, D is TRBD1 (6 bases). The CDR3 covers 15 residues. V was pared by 3 bases and J by 2 bases, with 15 bases between. Per germline, CDR1 SGDLS and CDR2 YYNGEE. The CDR3 region has the DNA TGTGCCAGCAGCGCCCAACAGGGTTTGGCCTACGAGCAGTACTTC. It specifies CASSAQQGLAYEQYF.

The chain has TRBV7-9 and TRBJ1-2; 8 nucleotides line up with TRBD1. Germline trimming cut 8 bases from V and 8 bases from J; bases unmatched to any gene: 7. Germline V lookup: CDR1 SEHNR, CDR2 FQNEAQ (reference sequence). The CDR3 totals 12 residues. CDR3 coding DNA: TGTGCCAGCCTCGTGGGACAGGAGGGCTACACCTTC. Translated, it gives CASLVGQEGYTF.

The rearrangement links TRBV27 to TRBJ1-4; D possibly corresponds to TRBD1 (5 bases). Looked up from germline, CDR1 is MNHEY and CDR2 is SMNVEV (reference sequence). Trimming left V 1 base short and J 8 bases short, with 17 bases between. The CDR3 loop spans 16 amino acids. In nucleotides, the CDR3 is TGTGCCAGCAGTTTATTCCCCGGTCCCCCAGGGGAAAAACTGTTTTTT. Its protein product is CASSLFPGPPGEKLFF.

The CDR3 is CASSLDYSGYEQYF. DNA for the CDR3: TGCGCCAGCAGCTTGGACTATTCGGGTTACGAGCAGTACTTC. The chain is built from TRBV5-1 and TRBJ2-7; D unresolved. Per the germline V gene, CDR1 is SGHRS and CDR2 is YFSETQ. The V gene lost 0 bases and the J gene lost 4 bases, with 11 bases spanning the gap. The CDR3 runs to 14 residues.

This clone was seen a few times. The CDR3 sequence: CASSDRGSYGYTF. CDR3 nucleotide sequence: TGTGCCAGCAGTGACAGAGGGAGCTACGGCTACACCTTC. This chain uses TRBV6-1 with TRBJ1-2; D gene ambiguous. Deletions cut 3 bases from V and 8 bases from J, with 13 bases between. The length of the CDR3 is 13 residues. Germline V lookup: CDR1 MNHNS, CDR2 SASEGT.

This rearrangement joins TRBV7-9 to TRBJ1-5; 8 positions agree with TRBD1. The CDR3 sequence is 16 residues long. Germline V gene lookup returns CDR1 SEHNR and CDR2 FQNEAQ (reference sequence). With 2 bases clipped from V and 2 bases from J, the junction kept 5 bases outside the gene matches. CDR3 residues: CASSLYPGQGNQPQHF. As DNA, the CDR3 is TGTGCCAGCAGCTTATACCCGGGACAGGGCAATCAGCCCCAGCATTTT.

This chain joins TRBV5-5 and TRBJ1-6, with D perhaps matching TRBD1 (6 bases). Trimming left V 5 bases short and J 10 bases short, with 16 bases between. In germline, CDR1 is SGHKS, CDR2 YYEKEE (reference sequence). The CDR3 spans 14 residues. In nucleotides, the CDR3 is TGTGCCAGCAGGCCTATCCCAGGGGAATCACCCCTCCACTTT. This codes for CASRPIPGESPLHF.